The 3 T cell receptor beta chains below all came from one sample that was sequenced in a study of identical twins. One entry per CDR3 protein, called by TCRdb with MiXCR from the 5' RACE reads. The sample consists of approximately 210,000 distinct CDR3 sequences, over 8% of them appearing once. Sequencing was done on a sample of memory (CD45RO+) T cells sorted from blood. The receptor set was obtained from a woman younger than 30 in good health.

This clonotype was counted many times. This chain joins TRBV7-8 and TRBJ1-5; no definite D call. CDR1 is SGHVS and CDR2 is FQNEAQ in the germline V gene. The CDR3 totals 14 residues. Trimming removed 2 bases at V and 6 bases at J, with 11 bases between. This CDR3 is CASSLSTRTQPQHF. CDR3 bases: TGTGCCAGCAGCTTATCGACAAGAACTCAGCCCCAGCATTTT.

This clonotype turned up a few times. The genes are TRBV20-1 and TRBJ2-4, with 12 positions matching TRBD2. V lost 3 bases, J lost 0 bases, and 12 bases stayed unmatched. The CDR3 has 19 amino acids. Germline-derived CDR1 and CDR2 are DFQATT and SNEGSKA (reference sequence). CDR3 loop: CSARETSGGQRLAKNIQYF. In nucleotides, the CDR3 is TGCAGTGCTAGGGAGACTAGCGGGGGTCAAAGGCTAGCCAAAAACATTCAGTACTTC.

The chain couples TRBV12-3 or TRBV12-4 to TRBJ2-2; 8 bases fit TRBD2. The V gene end was trimmed by 6 bases and the J gene end by 3 bases; junction bases not matched to a gene: 12. This CDR3 region has 17 residues. CDR3 bases: TGTGCCAGCAGCTCCGGACTAGCCGGGTCGGACACCGGGGAGCTGTTTTTT. Amino acid sequence: CASSSGLAGSDTGELFF.